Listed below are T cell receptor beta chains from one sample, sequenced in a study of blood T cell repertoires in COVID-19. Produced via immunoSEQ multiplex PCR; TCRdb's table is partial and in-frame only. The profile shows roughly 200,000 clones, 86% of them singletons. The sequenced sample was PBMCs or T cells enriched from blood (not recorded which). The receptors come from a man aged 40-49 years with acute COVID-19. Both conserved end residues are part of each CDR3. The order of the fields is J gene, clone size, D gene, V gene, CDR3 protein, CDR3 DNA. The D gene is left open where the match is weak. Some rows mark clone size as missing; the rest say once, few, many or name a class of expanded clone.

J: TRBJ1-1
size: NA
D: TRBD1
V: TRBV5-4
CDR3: CASSATGGETEAFF
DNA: TGTGCCAGCAGCGCCACAGGGGGCGAGACTGAAGCTTTCTTT

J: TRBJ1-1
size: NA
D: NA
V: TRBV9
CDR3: CASSVVQGGEAFF
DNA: TGTGCCAGCAGCGTAGTACAGGGTGGTGAAGCTTTCTTT

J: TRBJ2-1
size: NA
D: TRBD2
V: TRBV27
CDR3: CASSRWTSGSGNNEQFF
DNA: TGTGCCAGCAGTCGATGGACTAGCGGGAGCGGCAACAATGAGCAGTTCTTC

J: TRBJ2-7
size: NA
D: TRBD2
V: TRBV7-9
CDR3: CASSSSGRGAYEQYF
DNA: TGTGCCAGCAGCTCTAGCGGGAGGGGAGCCTACGAGCAGTACTTC

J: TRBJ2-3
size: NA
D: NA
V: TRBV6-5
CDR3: CASTTGDRSDTQYF
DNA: TGTGCCAGCACCACGGGAGATAGGTCAGATACGCAGTATTTT

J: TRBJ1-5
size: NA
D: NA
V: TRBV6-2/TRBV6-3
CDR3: CASSYSAGGANQPQHF
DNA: TGTGCCAGCAGTTACTCCGCCGGGGGGGCCAATCAGCCCCAGCATTTT

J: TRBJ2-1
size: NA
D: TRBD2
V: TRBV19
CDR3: CASSKSSGISYNEQFF
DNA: TGTGCCAGTAGTAAGTCTAGCGGGATCTCCTACAATGAGCAGTTCTTC

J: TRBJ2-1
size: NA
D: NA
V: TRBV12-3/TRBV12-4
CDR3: CASSFDRGTLQFF
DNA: TGTGCCAGCAGTTTTGATCGGGGAACGTTACAGTTCTTC

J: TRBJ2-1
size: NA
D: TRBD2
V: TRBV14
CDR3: CASSEVFTGGRSYNEQFF
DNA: TGTGCCAGCAGCGAGGTCTTTACGGGAGGGCGCTCCTACAATGAGCAGTTCTTC

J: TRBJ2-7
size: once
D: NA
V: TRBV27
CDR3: CASSRQGNSYEQYF
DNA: TGTGCCAGCAGTCGGCAGGGAAACTCCTACGAGCAGTACTTC

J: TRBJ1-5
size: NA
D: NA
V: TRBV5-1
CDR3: CASSLDGGQQPQHF
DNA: TGCGCCAGCAGCTTGGACGGCGGTCAACAGCCCCAGCATTTT

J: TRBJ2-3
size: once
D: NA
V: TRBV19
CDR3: CASSQLYSDTQYF
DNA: TGTGCCAGTAGTCAACTCTACTCAGATACGCAGTATTTT

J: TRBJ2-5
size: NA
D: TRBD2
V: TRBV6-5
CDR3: CASRLGLAEQETQYF
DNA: TGTGCCAGCAGGCTCGGACTAGCGGAACAAGAGACCCAGTACTTC

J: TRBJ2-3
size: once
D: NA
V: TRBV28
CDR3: CASQRDRFTDTQYF
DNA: TGTGCCAGCCAAAGAGACAGATTCACAGATACGCAGTATTTT

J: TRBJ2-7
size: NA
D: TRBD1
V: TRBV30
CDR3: CAWHRGQGYEQYF
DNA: TGTGCCTGGCATAGGGGACAGGGCTACGAGCAGTACTTC